The 26 T cell receptor beta chains below were found in one sample sequenced in a study of blood T cell repertoires in COVID-19. Profiling relied on immunoSEQ multiplex PCR, and the TCRdb table lists in-frame clones only, not all of them. The table includes roughly 92,000 clones, over 80% detected once. Sequenced sample: peripheral blood. These receptors came from a woman older than 75 with active or convalescent COVID-19.

The J gene is TRBJ2-3, the V gene TRBV11-2; possible D gene TRBD2, 6 bases. V shed 5 bases and J shed 1 base, with 16 bases lying between them. This CDR3 is built from 16 residues. The germline V gene has CDR1 SGHAT and CDR2 FQNNGV. The CDR3 loop is CASSGQLGGGTDTQYF. As DNA, the CDR3 is TGTGCCAGCAGCGGGCAACTCGGGGGTGGCACAGATACGCAGTATTTT.

The rearrangement joins TRBV5-4 to TRBJ1-4, with 9 bases identical to TRBD1. Germline V gene data show CDR1 as SGHNT and CDR2 as YYREEE (reference sequence). V gave up 4 bases and J gave up 2 bases; unmatched junction bases: 6. The CDR3 is made up of 16 amino acids. CDR3 DNA: TGTGCCAGCAGCCCGGACAGGGGTATGACTAATGAAAAACTGTTTTTT. This gives the protein CASSPDRGMTNEKLFF.

V usage is TRBV9 and J usage is TRBJ2-2; 10 bases line up with TRBD2. Germline CDR1 reads SGDLS; CDR2 reads YYNGEE. The junction had 9 bases not matched to a gene; V was cut back by 3 bases and J by 7 bases. CDR3 length: 16 residues. CDR3 loop: CASSGEAGGFGGELFF. Written as DNA, the CDR3 is TGTGCCAGCAGCGGCGAAGCGGGGGGGTTTGGCGGGGAGCTGTTTTTT.

This chain links TRBV19 with TRBJ2-6, with 10 nucleotides matching TRBD1. The V gene end was trimmed by 3 bases and the J gene end by 2 bases; junction bases not matched to a gene: 10. The CDR3 spans 19 residues. CDR1 is LNHDA and CDR2 is SQIVND in the germline V gene (reference sequence). This CDR3 reads CASSIGFRTGGPGANVLTF. In DNA form, the CDR3 reads TGTGCCAGTAGTATTGGCTTCCGGACAGGGGGACCTGGGGCCAACGTCCTGACTTTC.

The rearrangement joins TRBV6-1 to TRBJ1-5, with D uncertain. Trimming removed 2 bases at V and 5 bases at J, with 7 bases between. Per the germline V gene, CDR1 is MNHNS and CDR2 is SASEGT. CDR3 size: 13 residues. CDR3 sequence: CASSENEHQPQHF. CDR3 sequence (DNA): TGTGCCAGCAGTGAAAACGAGCATCAGCCCCAGCATTTT.

V is TRBV19 and J is TRBJ2-7; TRBD1 agrees at 7 bases. The CDR3 is 17 amino acids. J was trimmed by 2 bases and V by 0 bases; bases with no gene match: 10. The germline V gene encodes CDR1 LNHDA and CDR2 SQIVND (reference sequence). The CDR3 DNA sequence: TGTGCCAGTAGTATAGATCTATGGGGCACAGGGGCCTACGAGCAGTACTTC. Translated, it gives CASSIDLWGTGAYEQYF.

This clone was observed at least ten times. The chain uses TRBV13 and TRBJ2-7, with 8 bases aligning to TRBD2. The CDR3 has 15 amino acids. Germline CDR1 and CDR2: PRHDT and FYEKMQ (reference sequence). The ends lost 3 bases at V and 0 bases at J; junction bases unmatched: 4. Written as DNA, the CDR3 is TGTGCCAGCAGCTTTGCCGGGAGGGTCTCCTACGAGCAGTACTTC. Amino acids: CASSFAGRVSYEQYF.

The rearrangement uses TRBV28 and TRBJ1-2; D may be TRBD1 (5 bases). The ends were cut back, 2 bases at V and 4 bases at J, with 11 bases in the middle. This CDR3 has 14 residues. Germline assignment: CDR1 MDHEN and CDR2 SYDVKM. CDR3 sequence (DNA): TGTGCCAGCAGTTTAGGGGGGTTAGCCTATGGCTACACCTTC. It translates to CASSLGGLAYGYTF.

The chain joins TRBV28 to TRBJ1-4; TRBD1 aligns across 7 bases. The V gene's germline CDR1 is MDHEN and CDR2 SYDVKM. The junction had 8 bases not matched to a gene; V was cut back by 3 bases and J by 4 bases. This CDR3 is built from 16 residues. The CDR3, as DNA: TGTGCCAGCAGTTTCTTAGGACAGGATGTTAATGAAAAACTGTTTTTT. As protein: CASSFLGQDVNEKLFF.

V usage is TRBV3-1 (or the pseudogene TRBV3-2) and J usage is TRBJ2-7; 9 bases agree with TRBD2. The CDR3 is 14 residues long. CDR1 and CDR2 (germline): LGHDT, YNNKEL (reference sequence). Trimming at V came to 4 bases and at J to 7 bases, leaving 8 bases not matched to a gene. As DNA, the CDR3 is TGTGCCAGCAGCCCCACCGGCCTAGCGGGGGAGCAGTACTTC. Its protein product is CASSPTGLAGEQYF.

The CDR3 region is CASSQRESSPLHF. In DNA, the CDR3 is TGTGCCAGCAGTCAGCGAGAAAGCTCACCCCTCCACTTT. The chain carries TRBV7-6 and TRBJ1-6; D call uncertain. This CDR3 contains 13 residues. The V end lost 6 bases, the J end lost 10 bases, and 13 bases lay between the germline ends. Germline CDR1 and CDR2: SGHVS and FNYEAQ. Full variable domain (remainder filled in from reference TRBV7-6 and TRBJ1-6): GAGVSQSPRYKVTKRGQDVALRCDPISGHVSLYWYRQALGQGPEFLTYFNYEAQQDKSGLPNDRFSAERPEGSISTLTIQRTEQRDSAMYRCASSQRESSPLHFGNGTRLTVT.

The V gene is TRBV6-5, the J gene TRBJ1-3; D not resolved. Trimming removed 7 bases at V and 2 bases at J, with 9 bases between. CDR1 is MNHEY and CDR2 is SVGAGI in the germline V gene. The CDR3 is 13 residues long. This CDR3 is CASTEGAGNTIYF. The CDR3 DNA sequence: TGTGCCAGCACCGAGGGAGCTGGAAACACCATATATTTT.

This clone was seen once. This chain connects TRBV4-1 to TRBJ2-1, with 8 bases lining up with TRBD2. Trimming at V came to 5 bases and at J to 1 base, leaving 19 bases not matched to a gene. The CDR3 loop spans 20 amino acids. Germline CDR1 and CDR2: MGHRA and YSYEKL. The CDR3 sequence is CASSFRQSGSGSTSYNEQFF. The CDR3 bases are TGCGCCAGCAGCTTTAGACAGTCTGGGAGCGGGAGTACTTCCTACAATGAGCAGTTCTTC.

The gene calls are TRBV6-1 and TRBJ1-2; perhaps TRBD1 as D (5 bases). The germline CDR1 and CDR2 sequences are MNHNS and SASEGT. The ends were cut back, 4 bases at V and 3 bases at J, with 18 bases in the middle. The CDR3 is 16 amino acids. The chain's CDR3 is CASSGPSQGRYYGYTF. CDR3 bases: TGTGCCAGCAGTGGGCCGAGCCAGGGTCGTTACTATGGCTACACCTTC.

The V and J genes are TRBV5-5 and TRBJ2-5; maybe TRBD2 (6 bases). Deletions cut 6 bases from V and 2 bases from J, with 17 bases between. The CDR3 covers 15 residues. Germline CDR1 SGHKS, CDR2 YYEKEE (reference sequence). The CDR3 bases are TGTGCCAGCAAGCGGGCCCTCACTCCTCAAGAGACCCAGTACTTC. It yields the protein CASKRALTPQETQYF.

This rearrangement joins TRBV9 to TRBJ1-1; TRBD1 matches 7 bases. CDR3 length equals 15 residues. The germline V gene encodes CDR1 SGDLS and CDR2 YYNGEE. J gave up 4 bases and V 0 bases, and 6 bases lay outside the gene matches. The CDR3 region has the DNA TGTGCCAGCAGCGTAGCGCAGGGGGGAGGCACTGAAGCTTTCTTT. This sequence encodes CASSVAQGGGTEAFF.

This clone was counted at least ten times. The chain links TRBV28 to TRBJ1-2, with TRBD1 as a possible D gene (5 bases). V dropped 2 bases and J dropped 4 bases, with 14 bases sitting between them. CDR3 size: 15 residues. The germline V gene encodes CDR1 MDHEN and CDR2 SYDVKM. The CDR3 sequence is CASSLGSGSGYGYTF. CDR3 coding DNA: TGTGCCAGCAGTTTAGGGTCAGGGTCAGGCTATGGCTACACCTTC.

J is TRBJ1-2 and V is TRBV28; D is uncertain. The germline V gene encodes CDR1 MDHEN and CDR2 SYDVKM. Trimming removed 6 bases at V and 0 bases at J, with 17 bases between. The CDR3 loop spans 16 amino acids. The CDR3 reads CASRPPTERPNYGYTF. The CDR3 region has the DNA TGTGCCAGCAGGCCTCCCACGGAGCGACCTAACTATGGCTACACCTTC.

V and J are TRBV28 and TRBJ2-2, with D possibly TRBD1 on 7 matching bases. The CDR3 length is 20 residues. Germline CDR1 and CDR2: MDHEN and SYDVKM. Between the trimmed V and J ends, which lost 6 bases and 5 bases, there was a span of 31 bases. CDR3 amino acids: CASSPTPPGRGVTWTGELFF. The CDR3 coding sequence is TGTGCCAGCAGCCCCACTCCCCCTGGCAGGGGGGTTACGTGGACCGGGGAGCTGTTTTTT.

This chain joins TRBV11-2 and TRBJ2-3, with 8 bases matching TRBD1. CDR3 length: 14 amino acids. Losses at the gene ends were 7 bases for V and 7 bases for J; bases not matched to a gene: 10. The germline gives CDR1 SGHAT, CDR2 FQNNGV. Written as DNA, the CDR3 is TGTGCCAGCACCCCGACAGGGGTCATTAATACGCAGTATTTT. This codes for CASTPTGVINTQYF.

The V gene is TRBV28, the J gene TRBJ2-3; TRBD2 agrees at 7 bases. Germline trimming cut 7 bases from V and 0 bases from J; bases unmatched to any gene: 7. This CDR3 has 15 amino acids. The V gene's germline CDR1 is MDHEN and CDR2 SYDVKM. CDR3 sequence reads: CASNASGRSTDTQYF. As DNA, the CDR3 is TGTGCCAGCAACGCTAGCGGAAGAAGCACAGATACGCAGTATTTT.

This sequence joins TRBV19 and TRBJ1-2; 7 bases are a match to TRBD1. Germline values: CDR1 LNHDA, CDR2 SQIVND (reference sequence). This CDR3 spans 13 amino acids. The V segment lost 6 bases and the J segment 3 bases; nucleotides outside the gene matches: 4. CDR3: CASSRDRDYGYTF. CDR3 nucleotides: TGTGCCAGTAGCAGGGACAGAGACTATGGCTACACCTTC.

The rearrangement joins TRBV10-2 to TRBJ1-4; perhaps TRBD1 as D (6 bases). The ends were cut back, 6 bases at V and 7 bases at J, with 18 bases in the middle. The CDR3 is 15 amino acids. Germline V gives CDR1 WSHSY, CDR2 SAAADI. The CDR3 is CASRGGPRDGEKLFF. In DNA form, the CDR3 reads TGCGCCAGCAGGGGGGGGCCAAGGGACGGTGAAAAACTGTTTTTT.

J is TRBJ1-2 and V is TRBV7-9; 10 bases agree with TRBD1. The CDR3 contains 14 residues. CDR1 is SEHNR and CDR2 is FQNEAQ in the germline V gene (reference sequence). Losses at the gene ends were 6 bases for V and 2 bases for J; bases not matched to a gene: 3. CDR3 DNA sequence: TGTGCCAGCAGACTGGGACAGGGGAACTATGGCTACACCTTC. This gives the protein CASRLGQGNYGYTF.

This chain uses TRBV18 with TRBJ2-2; 8 bases align to TRBD1. With 5 bases clipped from V and 4 bases from J, the junction kept 6 bases outside the gene matches. CDR1 KGHSH and CDR2 LQKENI come from the germline V gene. CDR3 length: 15 amino acids. CDR3 sequence reads: CASSSGQGGTGELFF. CDR3 nucleotide sequence: TGTGCCAGCTCATCTGGACAGGGTGGCACCGGGGAGCTGTTTTTT. Full variable domain (outside the CDR3, taken from reference TRBV18 and TRBJ2-2): NAGVMQNPRHLVRRRGQEARLRCSPMKGHSHVYWYRQLPEEGLKFMVYLQKENIIDESGMPKERFSAEFPKEGPSILRIQQVVRGDSAAYFCASSSGQGGTGELFFGEGSRLTVL.

V usage is TRBV9 and J usage is TRBJ2-3, with a possible D match to TRBD2 (5 bases). This CDR3 contains 15 residues. V gave up 5 bases and J gave up 2 bases, with 15 bases separating them. Germline V gene lookup returns CDR1 SGDLS and CDR2 YYNGEE. The CDR3, as DNA: TGTGCCAGCAGACGGAGCGGCCTGATCACAGATACGCAGTATTTT. It codes for CASRRSGLITDTQYF.